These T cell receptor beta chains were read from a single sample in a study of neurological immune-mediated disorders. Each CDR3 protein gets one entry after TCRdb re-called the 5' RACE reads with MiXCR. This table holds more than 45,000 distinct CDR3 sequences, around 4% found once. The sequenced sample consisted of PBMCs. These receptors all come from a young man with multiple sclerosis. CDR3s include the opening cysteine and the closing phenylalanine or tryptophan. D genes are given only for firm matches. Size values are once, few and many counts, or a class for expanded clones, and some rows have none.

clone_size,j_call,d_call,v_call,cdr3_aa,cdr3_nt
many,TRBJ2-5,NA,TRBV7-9,CASSLASTLETQYF,TGTGCCAGCAGCTTAGCCTCAACTTTGGAGACCCAGTACTTC
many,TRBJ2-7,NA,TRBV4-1,CASSHPDGTYEQYF,TGCGCCAGCAGCCATCCGGACGGAACCTACGAGCAGTACTTC
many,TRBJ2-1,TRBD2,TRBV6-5,CASSYSTTSGGRDEQFF,TGTGCCAGCAGTTACTCGACCACTAGCGGGGGGAGGGATGAGCAGTTCTTC
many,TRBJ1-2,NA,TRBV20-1,CSALRGANYGYTF,TGCAGTGCTTTGAGGGGAGCGAACTATGGCTACACCTTC
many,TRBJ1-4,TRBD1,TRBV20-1,CSARGQGRDEKLFF,TGCAGTGCTAGAGGACAGGGCAGGGATGAAAAACTGTTTTTT
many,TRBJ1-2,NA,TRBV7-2,CASSLVYTDYYGYTF,TGTGCCAGCAGCTTAGTCTATACCGACTACTATGGCTACACCTTC
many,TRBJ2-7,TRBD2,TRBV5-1,CASSLGVAGQPRILYEQYF,TGCGCCAGCAGCTTGGGGGTAGCGGGACAACCCAGAATTCTTTACGAGCAGTACTTC
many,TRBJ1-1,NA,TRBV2,CASRLAEAFF,TGTGCCAGCAGGTTGGCTGAAGCTTTCTTT
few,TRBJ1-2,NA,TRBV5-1,CASSLAAGNYGYTF,TGCGCCAGCAGCTTGGCAGCGGGAAACTATGGCTACACCTTC
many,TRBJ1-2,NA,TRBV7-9,CASSPQGLVGGYTF,TGTGCCAGCAGCCCACAGGGCCTGGTTGGTGGCTACACCTTC
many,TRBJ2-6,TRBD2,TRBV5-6,CASSPSGGALPGANVLTF,TGTGCCAGCAGCCCTAGCGGGGGGGCCCTCCCTGGGGCCAACGTCCTGACTTTC
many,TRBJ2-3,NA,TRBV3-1,CASSTPQSTDTQYF,TGTGCCAGCAGCACTCCCCAGAGCACAGATACGCAGTATTTT
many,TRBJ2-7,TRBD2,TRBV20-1,CSARDMAAGDSYEQYF,TGCAGTGCACGAGATATGGCAGCGGGGGACTCCTACGAGCAGTACTTC
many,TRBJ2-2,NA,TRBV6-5,CASRTGTGELFF,TGTGCCAGCAGAACAGGGACCGGGGAGCTGTTTTTT
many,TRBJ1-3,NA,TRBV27,CASSMTGPGNTIYF,TGTGCCAGCAGTATGACAGGTCCTGGAAACACCATATATTTT
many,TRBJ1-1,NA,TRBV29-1,CSVVGAEAFF,TGCAGCGTTGTCGGGGCTGAAGCTTTCTTT
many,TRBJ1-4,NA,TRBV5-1,CASSLVPTGIGNEKLFF,TGCGCCAGCAGCTTGGTTCCTACCGGAATAGGTAATGAAAAACTGTTTTTT
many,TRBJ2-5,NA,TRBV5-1,CASSFNQGQETQYF,TGCGCCAGCAGCTTTAATCAGGGACAAGAGACCCAGTACTTC
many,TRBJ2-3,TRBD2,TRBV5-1,CASSFIAGVTDTQYF,TGCGCCAGCAGCTTTATAGCGGGGGTCACAGATACGCAGTATTTT
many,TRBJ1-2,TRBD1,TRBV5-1,CASSLDRAGYGYTF,TGCGCCAGCAGCTTAGACAGGGCCGGCTATGGCTACACCTTC
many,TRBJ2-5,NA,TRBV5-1,CASSLVGIEETQYF,TGCGCCAGCAGCTTGGTCGGTATAGAAGAGACCCAGTACTTC
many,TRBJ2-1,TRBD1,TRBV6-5,CASNPQGQGSYNEQFF,TGTGCCAGCAACCCTCAAGGACAGGGCTCCTACAATGAGCAGTTCTTC
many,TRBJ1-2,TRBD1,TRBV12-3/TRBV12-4,CASRQTGGYGYTF,TGTGCCAGCAGGCAGACAGGGGGATATGGCTACACCTTC
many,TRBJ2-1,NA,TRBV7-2,CASSLYRSSYNEQFF,TGTGCCAGCAGCTTATACAGAAGCTCCTACAATGAGCAGTTCTTC
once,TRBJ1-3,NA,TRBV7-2,CASSYFGVSPAGKTIYF,TGTGCCAGCAGCTACTTCGGGGTGTCCCCGGCTGGAAAAACCATATATTTT
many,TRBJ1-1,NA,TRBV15,CATSRDGRGATTEAFF,TGTGCCACCAGCAGAGATGGACGAGGAGCCACCACTGAAGCTTTCTTT
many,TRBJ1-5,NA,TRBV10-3,CAIRGSGSNQPQHF,TGTGCCATCAGAGGGTCGGGCAGCAATCAGCCCCAGCATTTT
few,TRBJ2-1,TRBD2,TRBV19,CASSIGLAGSYEQFF,TGTGCCAGTAGTATAGGCCTAGCGGGAAGCTATGAGCAGTTCTTC
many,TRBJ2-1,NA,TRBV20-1,CSDRRRGYNEQFF,TGCAGTGATCGGAGGAGGGGATACAATGAGCAGTTCTTC
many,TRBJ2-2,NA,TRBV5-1,CASGHEYTGELFF,TGCGCCAGCGGGCACGAATACACCGGGGAGCTGTTTTTT
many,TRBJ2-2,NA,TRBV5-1,CASRRDRNTGELFF,TGCGCCAGCAGAAGGGACCGTAACACCGGGGAGCTGTTTTTT
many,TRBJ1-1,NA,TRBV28,CASRWTSNTEAFF,TGTGCCAGTCGCTGGACATCTAACACTGAAGCTTTCTTT
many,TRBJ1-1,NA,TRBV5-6,CASSFGLGYSTEAFF,TGTGCCAGCAGCTTCGGACTGGGATACAGCACTGAAGCTTTCTTT
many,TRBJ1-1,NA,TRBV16,CASSQSYRATEAFF,TGTGCCAGCAGCCAATCGTACAGGGCCACTGAAGCTTTCTTT
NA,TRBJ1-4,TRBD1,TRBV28,CASRSGGQANEKLFF,TGTGCCAGCAGATCCGGAGGACAGGCTAATGAAAAACTGTTTTTT
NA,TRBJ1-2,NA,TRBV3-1,CASSQVTNYGYTF,TGTGCCAGCAGCCAAGTCACTAACTATGGCTACACCTTC
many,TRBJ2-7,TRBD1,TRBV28,CASSLALTGVAHEQYF,TGTGCCAGCAGTTTAGCCCTGACAGGGGTTGCCCACGAGCAGTACTTC
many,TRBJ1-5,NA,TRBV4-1,CASSHLSGNQPQHF,TGCGCCAGCAGCCATTTATCTGGGAATCAGCCCCAGCATTTT
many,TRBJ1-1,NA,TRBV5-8,CASSLSSDTSAEAFF,TGTGCCAGCAGCTTATCATCCGACACATCAGCTGAAGCTTTCTTT
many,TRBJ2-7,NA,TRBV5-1,CASSLSPDYEQYF,TGCGCCAGCAGCTTGTCGCCAGATTACGAGCAGTACTTC
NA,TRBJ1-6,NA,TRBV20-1,CSAREWGNRNSPLNF,TGCAGTGCTAGAGAATGGGGAAACAGAAATTCACCCCTCAACTTT